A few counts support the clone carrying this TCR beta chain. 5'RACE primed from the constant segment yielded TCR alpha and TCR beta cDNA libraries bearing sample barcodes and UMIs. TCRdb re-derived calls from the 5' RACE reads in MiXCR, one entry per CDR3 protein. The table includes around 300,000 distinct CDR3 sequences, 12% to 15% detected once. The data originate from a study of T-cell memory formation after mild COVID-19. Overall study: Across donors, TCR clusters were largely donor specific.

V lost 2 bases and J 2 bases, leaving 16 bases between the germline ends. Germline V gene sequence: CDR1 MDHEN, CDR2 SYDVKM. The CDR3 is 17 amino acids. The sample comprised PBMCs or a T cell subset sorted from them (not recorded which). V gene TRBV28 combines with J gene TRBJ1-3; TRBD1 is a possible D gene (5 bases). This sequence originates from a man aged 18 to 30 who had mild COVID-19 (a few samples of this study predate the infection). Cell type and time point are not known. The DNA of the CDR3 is TGTGCCAGCAGTTTAGGGGGGGTTTCCCCTCCTGGAAACACCATATATTTT. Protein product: CASSLGGVSPPGNTIYF.